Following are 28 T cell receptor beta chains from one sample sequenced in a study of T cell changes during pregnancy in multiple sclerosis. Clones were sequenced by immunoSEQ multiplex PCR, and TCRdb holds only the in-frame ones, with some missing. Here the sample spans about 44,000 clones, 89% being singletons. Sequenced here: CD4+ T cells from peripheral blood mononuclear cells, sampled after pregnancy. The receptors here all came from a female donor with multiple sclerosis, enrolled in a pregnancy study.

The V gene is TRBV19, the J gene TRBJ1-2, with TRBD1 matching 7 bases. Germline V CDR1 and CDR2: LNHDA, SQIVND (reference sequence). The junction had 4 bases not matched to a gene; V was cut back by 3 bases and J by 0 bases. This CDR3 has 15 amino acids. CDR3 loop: CASSIWDRSNYGYTF. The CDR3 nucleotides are TGTGCCAGTAGTATCTGGGACAGATCTAACTATGGCTACACCTTC.

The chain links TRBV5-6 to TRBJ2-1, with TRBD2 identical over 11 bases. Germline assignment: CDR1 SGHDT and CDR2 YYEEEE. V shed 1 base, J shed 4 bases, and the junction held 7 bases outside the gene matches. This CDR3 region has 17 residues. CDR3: CASSLILSSGRYNEQFF. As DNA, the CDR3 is TGTGCCAGCAGCTTGATTCTGTCTAGCGGGAGGTACAATGAGCAGTTCTTC.

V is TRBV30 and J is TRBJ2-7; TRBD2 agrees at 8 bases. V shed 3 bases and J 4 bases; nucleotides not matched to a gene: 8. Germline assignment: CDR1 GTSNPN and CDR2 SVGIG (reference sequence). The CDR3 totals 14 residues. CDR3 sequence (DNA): TGTGCCTGGAGGAGAGTAGCGGGGACTTACGAGCAGTACTTC. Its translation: CAWRRVAGTYEQYF.

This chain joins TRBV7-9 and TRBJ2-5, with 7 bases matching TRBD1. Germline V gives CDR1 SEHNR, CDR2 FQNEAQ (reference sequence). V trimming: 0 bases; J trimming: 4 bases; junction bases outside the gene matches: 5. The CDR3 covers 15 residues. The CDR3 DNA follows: TGTGCCAGCAGCTTAGCTATTACAGGGGCAGAGACCCAGTACTTC. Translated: CASSLAITGAETQYF.

The CDR3 DNA reads TGTGCCTGGAGTCCAACCTACGAGCAGTACTTC. Residues: CAWSPTYEQYF. V is TRBV30 and J is TRBJ2-7, with D uncertain. CDR3 length: 11 residues. Between the trimmed V and J ends, which lost 2 bases and 2 bases, there was a span of 4 bases. Germline assignment: CDR1 GTSNPN and CDR2 SVGIG (reference sequence).

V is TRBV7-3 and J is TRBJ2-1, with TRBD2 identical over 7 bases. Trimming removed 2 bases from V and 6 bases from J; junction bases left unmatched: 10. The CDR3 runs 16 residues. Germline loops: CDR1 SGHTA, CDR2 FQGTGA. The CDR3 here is CASSLYPIAGSNEQFF. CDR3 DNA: TGTGCCAGCAGCTTATATCCAATAGCGGGCAGCAATGAGCAGTTCTTC.

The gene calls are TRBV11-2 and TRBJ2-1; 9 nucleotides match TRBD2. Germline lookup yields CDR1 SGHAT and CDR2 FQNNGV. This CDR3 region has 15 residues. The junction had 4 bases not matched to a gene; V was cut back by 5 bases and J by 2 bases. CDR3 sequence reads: CASSPRLAAYNEQFF. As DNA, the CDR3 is TGTGCCAGCAGCCCACGACTAGCGGCCTACAATGAGCAGTTCTTC. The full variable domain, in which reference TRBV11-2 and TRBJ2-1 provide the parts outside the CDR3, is EAGVAQSPRYKIIEKRQSVAFWCNPISGHATLYWYQQILGQGPKLLIQFQNNGVVDDSQLPKDRFSAERLKGVDSTLKIQPAKLEDSAVYLCASSPRLAAYNEQFFGPGTRLTVL.

This CDR3 reads CASSFGQGGDTQYF. In DNA form, the CDR3 reads TGTGCCAGCAGCTTCGGGCAGGGAGGAGATACGCAGTATTTT. The chain joins TRBV11-1 to TRBJ2-3; possible D gene TRBD2, 6 bases. Germline CDR1 and CDR2: SGHAT and FQDESV (reference sequence). The V end lost 3 bases, the J end lost 5 bases, and 12 bases lay between the germline ends. The CDR3 contains 14 residues.

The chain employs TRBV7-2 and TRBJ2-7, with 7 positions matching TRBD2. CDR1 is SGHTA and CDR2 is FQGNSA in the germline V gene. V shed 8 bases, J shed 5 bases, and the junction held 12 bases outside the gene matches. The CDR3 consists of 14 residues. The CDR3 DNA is TGTGCCAGCTCCGTGTGGGGGGGAGGGAACGAGCAGTACTTC. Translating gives CASSVWGGGNEQYF.

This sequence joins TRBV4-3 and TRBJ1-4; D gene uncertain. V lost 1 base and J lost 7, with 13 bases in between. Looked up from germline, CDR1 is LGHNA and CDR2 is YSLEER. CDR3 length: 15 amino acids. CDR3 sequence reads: CASSQGSGRSEKLFF. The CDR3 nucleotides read TGCGCCAGCAGCCAAGGTTCGGGGAGGAGTGAAAAACTGTTTTTT.

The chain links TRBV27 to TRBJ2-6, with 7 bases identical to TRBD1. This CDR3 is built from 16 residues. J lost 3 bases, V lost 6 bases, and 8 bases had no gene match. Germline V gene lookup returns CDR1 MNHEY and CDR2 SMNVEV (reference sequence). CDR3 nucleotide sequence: TGTGCCAGCAGCGAATACAGGGGCGGTGGGGCCAACGTCCTGACTTTC. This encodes CASSEYRGGGANVLTF. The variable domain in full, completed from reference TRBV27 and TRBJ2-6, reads EAQVTQNPRYLITVTGKKLTVTCSQNMNHEYMSWYRQDPGLGLRQIYYSMNVEVTDKGDVPEGYKVSRKEKRNFPLILESPSPNQTSLYFCASSEYRGGGANVLTFGAGSRLTVL.

CDR3 residues: CASSLESSRGETQYF. CDR3 sequence (DNA): TGCGCCAGCAGCTTGGAGTCTAGCCGCGGGGAGACCCAGTACTTC. The chain combines TRBV5-1 with TRBJ2-5; perhaps TRBD2 as D (5 bases). CDR3 size: 15 residues. CDR1 and CDR2 from the germline V gene are SGHRS and YFSETQ. V was cut by 0 bases and J by 5 bases, with 14 bases left in between.

The CDR3 loop reads CASSPDSTQETQYF. CDR3 nucleotide sequence: TGCGCCAGCAGCCCTGACTCGACCCAGGAGACCCAGTACTTC. This sequence joins TRBV5-1 and TRBJ2-5; D is undetermined. Germline V gene sequence: CDR1 SGHRS, CDR2 YFSETQ. The V and J ends lost 4 bases and 5 bases respectively, with 15 bases between them. The CDR3 spans 14 residues.

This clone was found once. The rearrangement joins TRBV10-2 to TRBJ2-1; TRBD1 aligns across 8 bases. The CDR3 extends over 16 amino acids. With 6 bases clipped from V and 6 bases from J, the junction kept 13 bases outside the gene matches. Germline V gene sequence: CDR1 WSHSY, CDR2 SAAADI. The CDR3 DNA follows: TGCGCCAGCAGCCACTCGACAGGGGTTGGGGGCAATGAGCAGTTCTTC. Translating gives CASSHSTGVGGNEQFF.

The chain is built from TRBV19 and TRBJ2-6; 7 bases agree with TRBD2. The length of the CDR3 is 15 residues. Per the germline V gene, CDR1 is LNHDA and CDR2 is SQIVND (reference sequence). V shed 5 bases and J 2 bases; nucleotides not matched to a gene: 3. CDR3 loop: CASSRSGAGANVLTF. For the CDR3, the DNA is TGTGCCAGTAGTCGGAGCGGGGCTGGGGCCAACGTCCTGACTTTC.

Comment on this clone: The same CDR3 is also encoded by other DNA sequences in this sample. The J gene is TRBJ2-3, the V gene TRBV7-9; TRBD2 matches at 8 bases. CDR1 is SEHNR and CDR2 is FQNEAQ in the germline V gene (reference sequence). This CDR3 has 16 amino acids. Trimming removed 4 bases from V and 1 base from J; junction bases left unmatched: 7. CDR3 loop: CASSSLTSGGTDTQYF. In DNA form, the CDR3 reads TGTGCCAGCAGCTCCCTAACTAGCGGAGGCACAGATACGCAGTATTTT.

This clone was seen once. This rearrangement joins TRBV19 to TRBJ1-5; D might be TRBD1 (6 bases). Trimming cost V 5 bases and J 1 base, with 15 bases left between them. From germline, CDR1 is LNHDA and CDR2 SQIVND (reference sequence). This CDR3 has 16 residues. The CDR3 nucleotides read TGTGCCAGTAGTTCGCAAGGGGGGGGGAGCAATCAGCCCCAGCATTTT. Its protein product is CASSSQGGGSNQPQHF.

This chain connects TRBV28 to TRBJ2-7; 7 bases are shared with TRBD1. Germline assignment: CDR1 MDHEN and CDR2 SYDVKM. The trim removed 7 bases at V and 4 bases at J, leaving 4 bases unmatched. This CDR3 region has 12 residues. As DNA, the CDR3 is TGTGCCAGCAATCTACAGGGGTACGAGCAGTACTTC. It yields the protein CASNLQGYEQYF.

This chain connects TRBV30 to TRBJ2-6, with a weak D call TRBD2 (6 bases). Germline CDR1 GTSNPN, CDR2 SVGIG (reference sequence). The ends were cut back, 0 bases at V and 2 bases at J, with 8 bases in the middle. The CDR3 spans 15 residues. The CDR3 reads CAWSVWGAGANVLTF. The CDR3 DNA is TGTGCCTGGAGTGTTTGGGGGGCTGGGGCCAACGTCCTGACTTTC. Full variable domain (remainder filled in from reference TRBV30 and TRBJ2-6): SQTIHQWPATLVQPVGSPLSLECTVEGTSNPNLYWYRQAAGRGLQLLFYSVGIGQISSEVPQNLSASRPQDRQFILSSKKLLLSDSGFYLCAWSVWGAGANVLTFGAGSRLTVL.

The CDR3 sequence: CASSLFGGRALNTQYF. CDR3 nucleotides: TGTGCCAGCAGCTTATTTGGCGGGAGGGCCCTAAATACGCAGTATTTT. The chain couples TRBV11-2 to TRBJ2-3, with 9 bases identical to TRBD2. The CDR3 is 16 amino acids. The V and J ends lost 2 bases and 7 bases, in that order; junction bases with no gene match: 10. Germline V gene sequence: CDR1 SGHAT, CDR2 FQNNGV.

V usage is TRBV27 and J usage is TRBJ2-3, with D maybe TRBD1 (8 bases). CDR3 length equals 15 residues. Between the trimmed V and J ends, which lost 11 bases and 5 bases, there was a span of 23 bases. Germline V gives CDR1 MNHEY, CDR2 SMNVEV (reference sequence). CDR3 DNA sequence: TGTGCCGCAGGGGGCCCCGGGGGGCCCGGAGATACGCAGTATTTT. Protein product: CAAGGPGGPGDTQYF.

Here the CDR3 reads CAISESKWDRVSNQPQHF. The CDR3 DNA sequence: TGTGCCATCAGTGAGTCGAAGTGGGACAGGGTTAGCAATCAGCCCCAGCATTTT. The V call is TRBV10-3, the J call TRBJ1-5; 9 bases fit TRBD1. Trimming removed 0 bases from V and 0 bases from J; junction bases left unmatched: 6. Germline V CDR1 and CDR2: ENHRY, SYGVKD. The CDR3 covers 18 residues.

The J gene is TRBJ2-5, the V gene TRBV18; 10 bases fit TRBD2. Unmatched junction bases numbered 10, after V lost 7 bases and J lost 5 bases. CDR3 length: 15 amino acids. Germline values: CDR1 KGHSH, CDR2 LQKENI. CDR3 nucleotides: TGTGCCAGCTTCGATGGACTAGCGGAGGGGGAGACCCAGTACTTC. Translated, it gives CASFDGLAEGETQYF. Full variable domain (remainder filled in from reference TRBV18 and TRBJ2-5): NAGVMQNPRHLVRRRGQEARLRCSPMKGHSHVYWYRQLPEEGLKFMVYLQKENIIDESGMPKERFSAEFPKEGPSILRIQQVVRGDSAAYFCASFDGLAEGETQYFGPGTRLLVL.

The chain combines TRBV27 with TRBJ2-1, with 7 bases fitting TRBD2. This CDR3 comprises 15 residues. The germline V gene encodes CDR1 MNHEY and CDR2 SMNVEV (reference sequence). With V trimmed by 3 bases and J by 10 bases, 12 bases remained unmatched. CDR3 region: CASSFSVRGTNEQFF. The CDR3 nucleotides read TGTGCCAGCAGTTTTTCCGTCCGGGGGACTAACGAGCAGTTCTTC.

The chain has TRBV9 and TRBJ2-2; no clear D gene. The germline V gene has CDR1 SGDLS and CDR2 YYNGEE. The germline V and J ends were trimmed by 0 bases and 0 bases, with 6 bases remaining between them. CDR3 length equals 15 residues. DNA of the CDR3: TGTGCCAGCAGCGTAGCCACAACGAACACCGGGGAGCTGTTTTTT. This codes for CASSVATTNTGELFF.

The CDR3 region has the DNA TGCGCCAGCAGCTTGCTGACAGGGGCGGGCACTGAAGCTTTCTTT. Its protein is CASSLLTGAGTEAFF. The V call is TRBV5-1, the J call TRBJ1-1; 8 nucleotides line up with TRBD1. V lost 1 base, J lost 4 bases, and 6 bases stayed unmatched. CDR3 length: 15 residues. CDR1 and CDR2 from the germline V gene are SGHRS and YFSETQ.

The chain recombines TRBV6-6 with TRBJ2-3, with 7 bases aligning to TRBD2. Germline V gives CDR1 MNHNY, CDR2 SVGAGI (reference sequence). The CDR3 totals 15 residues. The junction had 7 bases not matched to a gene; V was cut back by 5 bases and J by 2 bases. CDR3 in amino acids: CASSPWGGITDTQYF. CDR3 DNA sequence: TGTGCCAGCAGTCCCTGGGGGGGAATCACAGATACGCAGTATTTT.

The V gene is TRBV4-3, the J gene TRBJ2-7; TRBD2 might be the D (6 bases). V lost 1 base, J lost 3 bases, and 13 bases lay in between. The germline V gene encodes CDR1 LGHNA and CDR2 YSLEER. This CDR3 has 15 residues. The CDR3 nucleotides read TGCGCCAGCAGCCAAGGCGCGGGACTGGGCTACGAGCAGTACTTC. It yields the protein CASSQGAGLGYEQYF.